This passage covers 22 T cell receptor beta chains from one sample sequenced in a study of T cell responses to AZD1222 COVID-19 vaccine. The data were produced by immunoSEQ multiplex PCR, yet TCRdb's version contains in-frame clones alone and is incomplete. Here the sample spans 90,000 to 120,000 clones, about 90% being singletons. The sample was peripheral blood, taken on day 0 of AZD1222 vaccination. The origin of the receptors is an adult in good health.

As DNA, the CDR3 is TGTGCCAGCTCACAAGGTTACGGGACAGGGACAGATACGCAGTATTTT. Residues: CASSQGYGTGTDTQYF. This chain connects TRBV18 to TRBJ2-3; 9 bases are a match to TRBD1. Unmatched junction bases numbered 8, after V lost 4 bases and J lost 3 bases. This CDR3 is built from 16 residues. Germline CDR1 is KGHSH and CDR2 is LQKENI.

This chain connects TRBV7-2 to TRBJ2-5, with no clear D. V was clipped by 2 bases and J by 1 base, with 14 bases between them. The length of the CDR3 is 16 residues. The germline CDR1 and CDR2 sequences are SGHTA and FQGNSA. The CDR3 reads CASSLRAAVVQETQYF. The CDR3 bases are TGTGCCAGCAGCTTACGGGCGGCCGTGGTCCAAGAGACCCAGTACTTC.

J is TRBJ1-4 and V is TRBV27, with 10 bases identical to TRBD1. The J segment lost 4 bases and the V segment lost 1 base, leaving 6 bases of the junction unmatched. CDR1 and CDR2 (germline): MNHEY, SMNVEV (reference sequence). The CDR3 totals 17 residues. The CDR3 sequence is CASSLFGTGDLNEKLFF. CDR3 nucleotide sequence: TGTGCCAGCAGTTTATTCGGGACAGGGGACCTTAATGAAAAACTGTTTTTT.

The CDR3 loop is CAWTGQMNTGELFF. The CDR3 nucleotides are TGTGCCTGGACAGGCCAAATGAACACCGGGGAGCTGTTTTTT. The V and J genes are TRBV30 and TRBJ2-2; D gene ambiguous. V lost 4 bases, J lost 1 base, and 10 bases lay in between. Germline lookup yields CDR1 GTSNPN and CDR2 SVGIG (reference sequence). The CDR3 runs to 14 residues.

As to this clone: Other DNA sequences within the sample encode an identical CDR3. The chain couples TRBV18 to TRBJ2-5, with no clear D. CDR3 length: 13 residues. CDR1 is KGHSH and CDR2 is LQKENI in the germline V gene. The ends were cut back, 4 bases at V and 5 bases at J, with 11 bases in the middle. The CDR3 DNA reads TGTGCCAGCTCACTGGGGTTGAGGGAGACCCAGTACTTC. Its translation: CASSLGLRETQYF.

The CDR3: CASSLRQHETGNTIYF. The CDR3 DNA is TGTGCCAGCAGCTTACGGCAGCACGAAACTGGAAACACCATATATTTT. The J gene is TRBJ1-3, the V gene TRBV7-2; D unclear. There are 16 residues in the CDR3. Germline CDR1 reads SGHTA; CDR2 reads FQGNSA. Trimming pared 2 bases from V and 2 bases from J, leaving 13 bases between.

The chain uses TRBV21-1 and TRBJ1-2; the D call TRBD1 from the table was never checked on the DNA. TRBV21-1 is annotated as a pseudogene. The CDR3 consists of 15 residues. In DNA, the CDR3 is TGTGCCAGCAGCAAAGCCCAACAGGCTAACTATGGCTACACCTTC. This sequence encodes CASSKAQQANYGYTF.

This clone was observed a few times. The J gene is TRBJ2-3, the V gene TRBV6-4; D is possibly TRBD2 (7 bases). From germline, CDR1 is MRHNA and CDR2 SNTAGT. V gave up 2 bases and J gave up 6 bases, with 12 bases separating them. The CDR3 has 14 amino acids. CDR3 region: CASSDGAGADTQYF. The CDR3 bases are TGTGCCAGCAGTGACGGGGCGGGGGCGGATACGCAGTATTTT.

The chain carries TRBV30 and TRBJ1-6; no definite D call. Germline CDR1 is GTSNPN and CDR2 is SVGIG (reference sequence). The CDR3 has 13 residues. Deletions cut 2 bases from V and 3 bases from J, with 5 bases between. The CDR3 nucleotides are TGTGCCTGGAGTAACGGCTATAATTCACCCCTCCACTTT. This translates into CAWSNGYNSPLHF.

The chain links TRBV19 to TRBJ2-7; D uncertain. This CDR3 spans 14 amino acids. Trimming stripped 6 bases from V and 1 base from J, with 13 bases between. In germline, CDR1 is LNHDA, CDR2 SQIVND (reference sequence). CDR3 sequence (DNA): TGTGCCAGTAGCCCCACCAGTCCATCCTACGAGCAGTACTTC. Translated, it gives CASSPTSPSYEQYF. Filled out from reference TRBV19 and TRBJ2-7, the complete variable domain reads DGGITQSPKYLFRKEGQNVTLSCEQNLNHDAMYWYRQDPGQGLRLIYYSQIVNDFQKGDIAEGYSVSREKKESFPLTVTSAQKNPTAFYLCASSPTSPSYEQYFGPGTRLTVT.

This clone was detected only once. The chain is built from TRBV18 and TRBJ2-7; D remains unclear. V was pared by 3 bases and J by 2 bases, with 17 bases between. Germline loops: CDR1 KGHSH, CDR2 LQKENI. This CDR3 has 16 amino acids. CDR3 in amino acids: CASSPESLDFTYEQYF. For the CDR3, the DNA is TGTGCCAGCTCACCGGAAAGCCTAGACTTTACCTACGAGCAGTACTTC.

This clone was picked up one time. The J gene is TRBJ1-2, the V gene TRBV27; maybe TRBD1 (6 bases). CDR1 and CDR2 from the germline V gene are MNHEY and SMNVEV (reference sequence). This CDR3 is 14 amino acids long. V lost 5 bases and J lost 1, with 11 bases in between. CDR3 DNA sequence: TGTGCCAGCAGTGGGGGCAGGGGTAACTATGGCTACACCTTC. It is translated as CASSGGRGNYGYTF.

The chain links TRBV5-1 to TRBJ2-1, with D possibly TRBD2 on 6 matching bases. The CDR3 covers 15 residues. Trimming removed 4 bases from V and 7 bases from J, with 18 bases in between. CDR1 and CDR2 (germline): SGHRS, YFSETQ. CDR3 amino acids: CASSPRALGGNEQFF. As DNA, the CDR3 is TGCGCCAGCAGCCCCCGGGCACTTGGAGGGAATGAGCAGTTCTTC. The full variable domain, rest sourced from reference TRBV5-1 and TRBJ2-1, is KAGVTQTPRYLIKTRGQQVTLSCSPISGHRSVSWYQQTPGQGLQFLFEYFSETQRNKGNFPGRFSGRQFSNSRSEMNVSTLELGDSALYLCASSPRALGGNEQFFGPGTRLTVL.

V usage is TRBV21-1 and J usage is TRBJ2-1. TRBV21-1 is reported as a pseudogene. The CDR3 totals 12 residues. CDR3 in DNA: TGTGCCAGCCGGTCCGGCGATGGTGAGCAGTTCTTC. It specifies CASRSGDGEQFF.

The J gene is TRBJ2-1, the V gene TRBV5-1; a weak D match, TRBD1 (6 bases). V shed 0 bases and J shed 3 bases, with 7 bases lying between them. The CDR3 runs 14 residues. Germline CDR1 reads SGHRS; CDR2 reads YFSETQ. CDR3 protein: CASSLEQGYNEQFF. The CDR3 DNA sequence: TGCGCCAGCAGCTTGGAACAGGGCTACAATGAGCAGTTCTTC.

This clone was seen just once. The genes are TRBV28 and TRBJ2-7; D is unresolved. The CDR3 has 11 residues. V shed 5 bases and J shed 5 bases, with 7 bases lying between them. Germline loops: CDR1 MDHEN, CDR2 SYDVKM. The DNA for the CDR3 is TGTGCCAGCAGTCGTAAGGACGAGCAGTACTTC. It encodes CASSRKDEQYF.

Here the CDR3 reads CASSHRDGYGYTF. The DNA of the CDR3 is TGTGCCAGCAGTCACCGGGACGGCTATGGCTACACCTTC. This chain links TRBV6-5 with TRBJ1-2, with D possibly being TRBD1 (5 bases). V dropped 5 bases and J dropped 4 bases, with 11 bases sitting between them. Per the germline V gene, CDR1 is MNHEY and CDR2 is SVGAGI. This CDR3 has 13 amino acids.

The genes are TRBV11-3 and TRBJ2-3, with TRBD2 matching 7 bases. With V trimmed by 3 bases and J by 6 bases, 9 bases remained unmatched. There are 15 residues in the CDR3. CDR1 and CDR2 (germline): SGHNT, YENEEA. The CDR3 loop reads CASSFGRGFQDTQYF. The CDR3 bases are TGTGCCAGCAGCTTTGGGCGGGGGTTCCAGGATACGCAGTATTTT.

This chain uses TRBV12-3 or TRBV12-4 with TRBJ2-6; no clear D. This CDR3 comprises 13 residues. V gave up 6 bases and J gave up 4 bases, with 7 bases separating them. Written as DNA, the CDR3 is TGTGCCAGCAGGATTACGGGGGCCAACGTCCTGACTTTC. Its translation is CASRITGANVLTF.

This sequence joins TRBV5-1 and TRBJ1-6; TRBD1 matches 7 bases. The germline CDR1 and CDR2 sequences are SGHRS and YFSETQ. The CDR3 length is 14 residues. Germline trimming cut 3 bases from V and 6 bases from J; bases unmatched to any gene: 3. For the CDR3, the DNA is TGCGCCAGCAGCTCGGGACAGCCTAATTCACCCCTCCACTTT. Translated, it gives CASSSGQPNSPLHF.

J is TRBJ2-7 and V is TRBV6-1, with D perhaps being TRBD1 or TRBD2 (6 bases each). V was trimmed by 3 bases and J by 4 bases, leaving 13 bases between them. The CDR3 totals 14 residues. Germline loops: CDR1 MNHNS, CDR2 SASEGT. The CDR3 region has the DNA TGTGCCAGCAGTGACGGGGGCGCCAGGTACGAGCAGTACTTC. Its translation is CASSDGGARYEQYF.

The chain has TRBV28 and TRBJ2-1; 7 nucleotides match TRBD2. Germline V gene sequence: CDR1 MDHEN, CDR2 SYDVKM. The CDR3 is 14 residues long. Losses at the gene ends were 6 bases for V and 8 bases for J; bases not matched to a gene: 10. In DNA form, the CDR3 reads TGTGCCAGCAGAATGTCGGGAGGTCGCGATGAGCAGTTCTTC. Its protein is CASRMSGGRDEQFF.